There are a few counts of the clone carrying this T cell receptor (beta chain). Its specificity is unknown. This sample is part of a study of radiation and T cells in renal cell carcinoma. Study-level information: Nephrectomy followed 15 Gy stereotactic body radiation by 4 weeks. General study results and limits: In blood, top tumor clones expanded by 2 weeks, shrinking by 4.

The time point was: blood 2 weeks post-SBRT. Sample treatment: 15 Gy SBRT to primary tumor, nephrectomy 4 weeks later. Radiation-treated patients gave blood at baseline, week 2 and week 4. The tumor was a clear cell renal cell carcinoma. Only in-frame clones appear in the TCRdb table, and some are missing; sequencing was by immunoSEQ multiplex PCR. The table has some 75,000 clones, 82% seen once. The germline V gene encodes CDR1 LNHNV and CDR2 YYDKDF (reference sequence). The CDR3 covers 16 residues. The V gene lost 0 bases and the J gene lost 1 base, with 12 bases spanning the gap. The chain uses TRBV15 and TRBJ1-1, with a possible D match to TRBD1 (6 bases). The receptor comes from a man aged 60-69 years with renal cell carcinoma. Sequencing was performed on blood, taken from a patient whose treatment included radiotherapy and nephrectomy. The CDR3 DNA reads TGTGCCACCAGCAGAGATCCTCGGGGGGCGAACACTGAAGCTTTCTTT. Residues: CATSRDPRGANTEAFF.